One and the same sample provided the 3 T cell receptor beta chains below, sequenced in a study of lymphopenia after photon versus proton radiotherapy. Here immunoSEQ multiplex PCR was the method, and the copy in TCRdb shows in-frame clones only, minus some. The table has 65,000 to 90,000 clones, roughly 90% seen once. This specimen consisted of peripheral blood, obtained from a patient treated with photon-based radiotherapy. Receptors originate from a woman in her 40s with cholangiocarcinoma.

The CDR3 region is CASSESRLAGRDTQYF. Here the CDR3 DNA reads TGCGCCAGCAGTGAGTCGAGGCTAGCGGGGAGGGATACGCAGTATTTT. The chain employs TRBV10-2 and TRBJ2-3; 9 bases agree with TRBD2. This CDR3 region has 16 residues. With 0 bases clipped from V and 6 bases from J, the junction kept 7 bases outside the gene matches. The germline V gene has CDR1 WSHSY and CDR2 SAAADI.

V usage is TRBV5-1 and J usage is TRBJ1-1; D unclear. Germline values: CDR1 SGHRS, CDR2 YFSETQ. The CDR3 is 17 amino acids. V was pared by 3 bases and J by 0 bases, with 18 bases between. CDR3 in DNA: TGCGCCAGCAGCTACGGGCGCAGTTCTTTTATGAACACTGAAGCTTTCTTT. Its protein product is CASSYGRSSFMNTEAFF.

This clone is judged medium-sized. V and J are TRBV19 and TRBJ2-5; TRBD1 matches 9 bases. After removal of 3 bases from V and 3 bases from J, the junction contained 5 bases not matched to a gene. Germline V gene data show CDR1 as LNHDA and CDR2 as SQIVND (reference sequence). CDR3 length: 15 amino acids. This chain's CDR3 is CASSIGTGYKETQYF. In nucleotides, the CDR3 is TGTGCCAGTAGTATCGGGACAGGGTACAAAGAGACCCAGTACTTC.